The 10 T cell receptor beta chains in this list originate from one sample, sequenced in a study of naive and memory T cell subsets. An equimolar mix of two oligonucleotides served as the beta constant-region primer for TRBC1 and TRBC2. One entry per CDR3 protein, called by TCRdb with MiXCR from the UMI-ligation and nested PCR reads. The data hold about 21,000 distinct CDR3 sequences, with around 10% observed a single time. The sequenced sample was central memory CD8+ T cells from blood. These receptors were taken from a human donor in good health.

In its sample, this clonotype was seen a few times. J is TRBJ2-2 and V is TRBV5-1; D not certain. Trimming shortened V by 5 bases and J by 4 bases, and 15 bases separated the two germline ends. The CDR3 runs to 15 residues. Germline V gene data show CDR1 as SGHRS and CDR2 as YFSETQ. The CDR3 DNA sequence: TGCGCCAGCAGTACCAACTACCAGAGCACCGGGGAGCTGTTTTTT. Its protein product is CASSTNYQSTGELFF.

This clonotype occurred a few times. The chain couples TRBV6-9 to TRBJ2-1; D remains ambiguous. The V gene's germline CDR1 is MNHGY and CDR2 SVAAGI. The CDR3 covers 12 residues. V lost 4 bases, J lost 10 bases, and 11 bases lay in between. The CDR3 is CASSLNSREQFF. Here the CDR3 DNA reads TGTGCCAGCAGTTTGAACTCCCGGGAGCAGTTCTTC.

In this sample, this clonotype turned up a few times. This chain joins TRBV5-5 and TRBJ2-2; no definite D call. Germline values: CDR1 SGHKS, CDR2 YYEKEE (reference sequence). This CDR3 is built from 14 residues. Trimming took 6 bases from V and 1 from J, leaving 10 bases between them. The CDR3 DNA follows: TGTGCCAGCACTTTAAGGCAGAACACCGGGGAGCTGTTTTTT. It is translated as CASTLRQNTGELFF.

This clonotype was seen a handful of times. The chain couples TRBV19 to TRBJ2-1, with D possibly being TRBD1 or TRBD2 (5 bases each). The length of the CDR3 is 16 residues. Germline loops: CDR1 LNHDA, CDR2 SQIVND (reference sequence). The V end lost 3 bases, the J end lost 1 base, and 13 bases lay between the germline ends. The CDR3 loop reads CASSMDEGPSYNEQFF. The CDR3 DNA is TGTGCCAGTAGTATGGATGAGGGACCTTCCTACAATGAGCAGTTCTTC. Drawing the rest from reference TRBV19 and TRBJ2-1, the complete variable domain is DGGITQSPKYLFRKEGQNVTLSCEQNLNHDAMYWYRQDPGQGLRLIYYSQIVNDFQKGDIAEGYSVSREKKESFPLTVTSAQKNPTAFYLCASSMDEGPSYNEQFFGPGTRLTVL.

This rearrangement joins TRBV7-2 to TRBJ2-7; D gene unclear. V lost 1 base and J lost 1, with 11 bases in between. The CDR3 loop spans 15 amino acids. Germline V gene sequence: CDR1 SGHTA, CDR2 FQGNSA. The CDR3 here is CASSLELTGSYEQYF. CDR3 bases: TGTGCCAGCAGCTTAGAACTGACCGGATCCTACGAGCAGTACTTC.

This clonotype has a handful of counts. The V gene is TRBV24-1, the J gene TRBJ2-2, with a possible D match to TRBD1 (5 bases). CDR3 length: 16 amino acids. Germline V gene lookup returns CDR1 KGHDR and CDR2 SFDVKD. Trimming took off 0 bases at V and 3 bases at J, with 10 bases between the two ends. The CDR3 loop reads CATSDLGQGDTGELFF. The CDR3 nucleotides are TGTGCCACCAGTGATTTGGGGCAGGGCGACACCGGGGAGCTGTTTTTT.

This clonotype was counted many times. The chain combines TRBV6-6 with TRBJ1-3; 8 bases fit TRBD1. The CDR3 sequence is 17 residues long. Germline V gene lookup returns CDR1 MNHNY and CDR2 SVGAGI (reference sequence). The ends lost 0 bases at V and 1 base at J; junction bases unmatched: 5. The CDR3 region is CASSYSSGQGSGNTIYF. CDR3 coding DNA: TGTGCCAGCAGTTACTCCTCCGGACAGGGTTCTGGAAACACCATATATTTT.

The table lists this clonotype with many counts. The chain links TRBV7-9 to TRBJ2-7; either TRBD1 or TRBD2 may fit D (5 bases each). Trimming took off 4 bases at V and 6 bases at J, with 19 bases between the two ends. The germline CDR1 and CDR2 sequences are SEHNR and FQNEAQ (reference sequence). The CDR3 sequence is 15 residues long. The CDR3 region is CASSSGPGALGEQYF. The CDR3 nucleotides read TGTGCCAGCAGCTCGGGACCCGGGGCCTTAGGCGAGCAGTACTTC.

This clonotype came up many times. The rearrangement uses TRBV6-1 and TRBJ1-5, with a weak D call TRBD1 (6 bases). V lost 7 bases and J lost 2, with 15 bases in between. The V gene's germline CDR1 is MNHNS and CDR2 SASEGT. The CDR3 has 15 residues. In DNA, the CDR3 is TGTGCCAGCAATGGTATCGGGACACGCAATCAGCCCCAGCATTTT. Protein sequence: CASNGIGTRNQPQHF.

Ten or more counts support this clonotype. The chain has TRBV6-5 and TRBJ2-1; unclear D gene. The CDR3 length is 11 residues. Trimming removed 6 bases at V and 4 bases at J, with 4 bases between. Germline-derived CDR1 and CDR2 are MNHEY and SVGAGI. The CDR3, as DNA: TGTGCCAGCAGAGCTTACAATGAGCAGTTCTTC. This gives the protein CASRAYNEQFF.